This T cell receptor (beta chain) comes out of a study of cytomegalovirus exposure and HLA in healthy donors. The PCR was carried out with 60 Vbeta primers and 13 Jbeta primers. Libraries were prepared by immunoSEQ multiplex PCR; TCRdb keeps only in-frame clonotypes and omits some of them. The repertoire holds about 120,000 clones, with 77% as singletons. The study's findings and limits: Equally common other TCR beta chains were less clonally expanded than HLA-associated ones, a later analysis found. The authors excluded some V segments, including TRBV6-2 and TRBV6-3, as indistinguishable. Later analysis identified some 16,000 TCR beta sequences associated with HLA alleles, using a false discovery rate threshold of 0.05. Looking again later, the authors saw that most CMV-associated TCR beta chains seemed HLA-restricted.

This clone was counted between two and nine times. Its antigen remains unidentified. Trimming shortened V by 5 bases and J by 2 bases, and 13 bases separated the two germline ends. Germline loops: CDR1 MNHEY, CDR2 SVGAGI. CDR3 length: 14 residues. This clonotype originated in a man aged 35 to 55 in good health and CMV-seropositive. Material: PBMCs. The genes are TRBV6-5 and TRBJ2-7; D is perhaps TRBD2 (5 bases). CDR3 DNA: TGTGCCAGCAGTCTCAGACGGGGAACCTACGAGCAGTACTTC. The encoded protein is CASSLRRGTYEQYF.